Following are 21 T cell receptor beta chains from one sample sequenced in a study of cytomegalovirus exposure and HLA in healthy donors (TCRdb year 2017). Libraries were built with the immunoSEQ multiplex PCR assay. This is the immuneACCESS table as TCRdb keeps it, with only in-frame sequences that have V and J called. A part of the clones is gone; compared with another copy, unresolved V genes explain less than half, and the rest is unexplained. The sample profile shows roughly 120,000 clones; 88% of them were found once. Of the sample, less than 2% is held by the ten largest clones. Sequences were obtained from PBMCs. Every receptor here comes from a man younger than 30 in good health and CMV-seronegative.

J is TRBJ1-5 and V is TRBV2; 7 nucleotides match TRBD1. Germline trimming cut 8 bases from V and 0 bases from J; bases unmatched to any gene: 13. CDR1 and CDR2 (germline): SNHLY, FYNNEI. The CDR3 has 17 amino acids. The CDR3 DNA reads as TGTGCCAGCGGTCCTCTAGGGACAGCGCTTAGCAATCAGCCCCAGCATTTT. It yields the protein CASGPLGTALSNQPQHF.

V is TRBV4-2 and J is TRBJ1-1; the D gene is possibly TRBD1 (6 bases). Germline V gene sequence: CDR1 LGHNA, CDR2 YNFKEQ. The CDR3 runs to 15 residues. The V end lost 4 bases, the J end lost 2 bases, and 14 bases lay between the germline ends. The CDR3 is CASSPRGQRNTEAFF. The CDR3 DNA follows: TGTGCCAGCAGCCCGAGAGGACAGCGCAACACTGAAGCTTTCTTT.

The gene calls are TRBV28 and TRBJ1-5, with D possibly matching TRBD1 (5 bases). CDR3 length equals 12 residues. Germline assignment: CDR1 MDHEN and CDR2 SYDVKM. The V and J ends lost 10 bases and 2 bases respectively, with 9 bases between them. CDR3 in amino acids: CATWGGNQPQHF. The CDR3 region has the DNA TGTGCCACCTGGGGGGGCAATCAGCCCCAGCATTTT.

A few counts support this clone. This CDR3 reads CASSSRADYEQYF. The CDR3, as DNA: TGTGCCAGCAGTAGCAGGGCTGACTACGAGCAGTACTTC. This chain connects TRBV6-1 to TRBJ2-7; tentatively, D is TRBD1 (5 bases). This CDR3 comprises 13 residues. Germline V gene data show CDR1 as MNHNS and CDR2 as SASEGT. V was shortened by 5 bases and J by 3 bases, with 11 bases between the two germline ends.

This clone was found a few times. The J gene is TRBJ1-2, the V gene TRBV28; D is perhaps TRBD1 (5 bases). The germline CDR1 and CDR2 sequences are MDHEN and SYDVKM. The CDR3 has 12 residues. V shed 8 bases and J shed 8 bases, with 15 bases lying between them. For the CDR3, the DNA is TGTGCCAGCCAGGCGGGACGGCGGGGCTACACCTTC. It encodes CASQAGRRGYTF.

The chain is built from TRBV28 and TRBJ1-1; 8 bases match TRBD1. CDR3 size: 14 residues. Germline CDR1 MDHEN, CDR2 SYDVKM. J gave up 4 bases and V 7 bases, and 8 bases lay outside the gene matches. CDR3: CASTHQGARTEAFF. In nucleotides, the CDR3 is TGTGCCAGCACCCATCAGGGGGCTCGCACTGAAGCTTTCTTT.

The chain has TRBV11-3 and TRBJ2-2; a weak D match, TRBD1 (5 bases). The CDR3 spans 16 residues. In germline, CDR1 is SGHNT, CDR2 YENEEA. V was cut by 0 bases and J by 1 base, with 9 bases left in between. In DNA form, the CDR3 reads TGTGCCAGCAGCTTAGACGTCCAGGGGAACACCGGGGAGCTGTTTTTT. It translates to CASSLDVQGNTGELFF.

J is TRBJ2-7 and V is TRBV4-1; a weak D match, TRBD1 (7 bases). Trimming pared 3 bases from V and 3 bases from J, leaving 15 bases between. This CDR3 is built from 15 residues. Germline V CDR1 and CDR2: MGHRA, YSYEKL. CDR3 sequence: CASSQVTGTDYEQYF. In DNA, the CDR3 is TGCGCCAGCAGCCAGGTGACAGGGACTGACTACGAGCAGTACTTC.

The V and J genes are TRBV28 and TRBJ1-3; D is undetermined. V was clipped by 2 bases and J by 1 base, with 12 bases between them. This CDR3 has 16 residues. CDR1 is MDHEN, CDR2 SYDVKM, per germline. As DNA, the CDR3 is TGTGCCAGCAGTTTACGACTACGACATTCTGGAAACACCATATATTTT. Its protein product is CASSLRLRHSGNTIYF.

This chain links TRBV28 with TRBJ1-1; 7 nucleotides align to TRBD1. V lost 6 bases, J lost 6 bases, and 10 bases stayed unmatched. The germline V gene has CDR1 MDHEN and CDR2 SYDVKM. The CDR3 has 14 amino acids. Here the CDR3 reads CASSEHRGHSEAFF. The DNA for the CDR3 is TGTGCCAGCAGCGAGCACAGGGGTCACTCTGAAGCTTTCTTT.

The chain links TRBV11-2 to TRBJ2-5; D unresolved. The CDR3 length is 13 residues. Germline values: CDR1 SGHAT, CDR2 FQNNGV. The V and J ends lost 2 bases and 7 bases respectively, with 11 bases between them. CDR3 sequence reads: CASSLFSRPTQYF. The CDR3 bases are TGTGCCAGCAGCTTATTTTCTAGGCCGACCCAGTACTTC.

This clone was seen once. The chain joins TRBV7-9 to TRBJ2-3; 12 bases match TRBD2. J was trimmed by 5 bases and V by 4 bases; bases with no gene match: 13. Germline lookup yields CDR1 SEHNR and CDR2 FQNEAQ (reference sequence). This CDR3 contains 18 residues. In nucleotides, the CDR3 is TGTGCCAGCAGCTCGATTACGACTAGCGGGAGACGTGGAGATACGCAGTATTTT. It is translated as CASSSITTSGRRGDTQYF.

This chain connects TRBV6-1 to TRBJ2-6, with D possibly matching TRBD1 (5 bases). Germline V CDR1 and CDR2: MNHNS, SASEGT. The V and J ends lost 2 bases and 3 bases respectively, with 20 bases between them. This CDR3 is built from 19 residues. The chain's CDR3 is CASSESRETLRGGANVLTF. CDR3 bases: TGTGCCAGCAGTGAATCAAGAGAAACACTAAGGGGTGGGGCCAACGTCCTGACTTTC.

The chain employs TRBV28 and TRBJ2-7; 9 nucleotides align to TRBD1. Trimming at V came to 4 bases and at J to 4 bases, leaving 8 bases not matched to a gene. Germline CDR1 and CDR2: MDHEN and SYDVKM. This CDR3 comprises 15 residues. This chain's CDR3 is CASSSPGQGKYEQYF. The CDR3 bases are TGTGCCAGCAGTTCGCCGGGACAGGGTAAATACGAGCAGTACTTC.

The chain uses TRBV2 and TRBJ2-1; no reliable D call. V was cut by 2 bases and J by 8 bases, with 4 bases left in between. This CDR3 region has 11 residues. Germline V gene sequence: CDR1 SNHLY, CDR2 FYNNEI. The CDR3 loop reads CASSEFYEQFF. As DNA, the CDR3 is TGTGCCAGCAGTGAATTCTATGAGCAGTTCTTC.

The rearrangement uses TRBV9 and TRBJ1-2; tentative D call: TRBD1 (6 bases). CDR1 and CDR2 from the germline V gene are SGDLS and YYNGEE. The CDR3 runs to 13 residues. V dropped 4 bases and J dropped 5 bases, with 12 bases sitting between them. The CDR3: CASSHGGEYGYTF. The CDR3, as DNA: TGTGCCAGCAGCCATGGGGGCGAGTATGGCTACACCTTC.

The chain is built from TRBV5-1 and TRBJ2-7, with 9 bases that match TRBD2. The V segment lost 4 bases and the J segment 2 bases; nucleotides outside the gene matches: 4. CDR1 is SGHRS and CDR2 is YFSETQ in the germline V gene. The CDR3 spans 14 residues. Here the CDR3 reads CASSVTSGTYEQYF. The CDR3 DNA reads TGCGCCAGCAGCGTGACTAGCGGTACCTACGAGCAGTACTTC.

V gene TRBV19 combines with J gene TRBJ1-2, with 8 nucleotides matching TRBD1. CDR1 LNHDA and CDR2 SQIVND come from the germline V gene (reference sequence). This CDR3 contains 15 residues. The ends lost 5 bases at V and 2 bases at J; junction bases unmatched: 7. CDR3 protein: CASSLAGGQNYGYTF. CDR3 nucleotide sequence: TGTGCCAGTAGTCTCGCAGGGGGCCAAAACTATGGCTACACCTTC.

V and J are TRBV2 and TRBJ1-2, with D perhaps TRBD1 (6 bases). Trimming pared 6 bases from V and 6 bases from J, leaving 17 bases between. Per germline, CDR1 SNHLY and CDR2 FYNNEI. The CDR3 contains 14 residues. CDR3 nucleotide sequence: TGTGCCAGCAGGGGGGACAACCAAGGACATGGCTACACCTTC. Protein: CASRGDNQGHGYTF.

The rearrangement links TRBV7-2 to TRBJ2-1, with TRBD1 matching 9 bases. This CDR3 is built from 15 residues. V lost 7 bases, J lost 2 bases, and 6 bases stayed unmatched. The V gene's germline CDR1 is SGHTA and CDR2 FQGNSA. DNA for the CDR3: TGTGCCAGCACCCCGAGGACAGGGGCCTACAATGAGCAGTTCTTC. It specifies CASTPRTGAYNEQFF.

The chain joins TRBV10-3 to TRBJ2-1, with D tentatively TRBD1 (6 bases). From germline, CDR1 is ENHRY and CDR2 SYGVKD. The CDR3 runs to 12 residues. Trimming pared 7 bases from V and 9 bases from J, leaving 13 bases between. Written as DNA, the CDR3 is TGTGCCATCAACGGTGGGGACACTGAGCAGTTCTTC. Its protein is CAINGGDTEQFF.